The T cell receptor beta chain under discussion was sequenced for a study of shared clonotypes between healthy human individuals. Per the germline V gene, CDR1 is SGHTA and CDR2 is FQGNSA. The CDR3 totals 12 residues. V shed 5 bases and J shed 4 bases, with 8 bases lying between them. Measured with immunoSEQ multiplex PCR; TCRdb has only the in-frame clones, and not every one. The repertoire holds about 580,000 clones, with roughly 98% as singletons. Naive CD8 cells, CD45RO-negative and positively selected for CCR7, excluded terminally differentiated effector memory CD45RA+ cells. The clonotype was recovered from a young man in good health. The chain carries TRBV7-2 and TRBJ1-2; D is unresolved. Material for sequencing was naive CD8+ T cells sorted from blood. In DNA, the CDR3 is TGTGCCAGCAGCACGATGATCTATGGCTACACCTTC. Amino acids: CASSTMIYGYTF.